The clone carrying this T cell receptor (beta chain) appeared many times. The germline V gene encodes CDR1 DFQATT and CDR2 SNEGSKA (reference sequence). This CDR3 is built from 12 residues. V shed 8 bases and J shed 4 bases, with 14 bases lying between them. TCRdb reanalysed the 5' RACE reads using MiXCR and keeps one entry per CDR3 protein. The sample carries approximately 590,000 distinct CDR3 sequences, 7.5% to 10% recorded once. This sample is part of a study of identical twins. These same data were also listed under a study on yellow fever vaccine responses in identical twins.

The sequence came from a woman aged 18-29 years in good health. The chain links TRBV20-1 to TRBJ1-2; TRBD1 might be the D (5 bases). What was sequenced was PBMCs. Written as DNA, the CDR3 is TGCAGTACCACTGGGGCAGGCTATGGCTACACCTTC. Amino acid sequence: CSTTGAGYGYTF.